These T cell receptor beta chains were read from a single sample in a study of metastatic and nonmetastatic thyroid tumors. MiXCR was used by TCRdb to re-call the PCR reads. The profile shows approximately 74,000 clones, 14% of them singletons. Material: blood. These receptors were collected from a male donor with papillary thyroid cancer or a benign thyroid nodule (not recorded which). Some clones in this sample may be carry-over from other donors' samples. CDR3s include the opening cysteine and the closing phenylalanine or tryptophan. Part of the rows lack a size; the others show once, few, many or a class for expanded clones.

V	size	J	CDR3
TRBV7-8	-	TRBJ2-7	CASSFTTGAYEQYF
TRBV6-1	many	TRBJ2-5	CASRQTIQETQYF
TRBV2	many	TRBJ2-5	CASSGRRGETQYF
TRBV28	-	TRBJ2-1	CASSSYVGQGRDNEQFF
TRBV28	many	TRBJ1-5	CASTDSNQPQHF
TRBV7-8	-	TRBJ2-1	CASSLLAANEQFF
TRBV2	many	TRBJ1-6	CASSEAGLSNSPLHF
TRBV4-1	once	TRBJ2-1	CASSPGLAGGINEQFF
TRBV2	-	TRBJ2-5	CASRLGTSGISRETQYF
TRBV18	many	TRBJ2-5	CASSTGRGSQETQYF
TRBV5-1	many	TRBJ2-5	CASSLKYKGTETQYF
TRBV5-1	-	TRBJ2-2	CASSLDRYRANTGELFF
TRBV10-3	many	TRBJ2-1	CAISEKAGAWNEQFF
TRBV15	few	TRBJ2-1	CATSSARALYNEQFF
TRBV6-1	many	TRBJ2-4	CASSLQGTLLAKNIQYF
TRBV20-1	many	TRBJ2-5	CSARDWGAPETQYF
TRBV2	many	TRBJ2-7	CASQMQGASYEQYF
TRBV12-3/TRBV12-4	many	TRBJ2-1	CASSTGAMAVSSYNEQFF
TRBV6-5	many	TRBJ2-1	CASSYLTSGSGEQFF
TRBV11-2	many	TRBJ1-4	CASSLGGGEKLFF
TRBV29-1	many	TRBJ2-3	CSVGNWDSFTDTQYF
TRBV11-2	many	TRBJ1-3	CASTPGNTIYF
TRBV24-1	-	TRBJ2-1	CATSDSAGGSYNEQFF
TRBV5-6	many	TRBJ2-1	CASSLASGYNEQFF
TRBV27	few	TRBJ2-2	CAGSCVVGTEGTGELFF
TRBV6-1	many	TRBJ2-3	CASSPGTGYTDTQYF
TRBV4-2	many	TRBJ2-1	CASSQDGVAGGNEQFF
TRBV19	many	TRBJ2-2	CIALIGRVDTGELFF
TRBV19	many	TRBJ1-1	CASNVEGVFTEAFF
TRBV7-8	-	TRBJ2-7	CASSRFGNYEQYF
TRBV6-1	many	TRBJ1-2	CASSEYGEANYGYTF
TRBV10-2	many	TRBJ1-2	CASSNTDYGYTF
TRBV19	many	TRBJ1-4	CASSGLGADEKLFF
TRBV9	-	TRBJ2-2	CASSVAGFNGELFF
TRBV6-1	many	TRBJ1-2	CASSVMNPYYGYTF
TRBV18	many	TRBJ2-7	CASSPRQGDEQYF
TRBV6-2/TRBV6-3	-	TRBJ2-5	CASSRQGPQETQYF
TRBV28	many	TRBJ2-1	CASSFIRQGLGDEQFF
TRBV5-1	-	TRBJ1-5	CASSSGFDNQPQHF
TRBV5-1	many	TRBJ1-2	CASSLESGGDGYTF
TRBV6-6	-	TRBJ1-6	CATSRRLDGTGDNSPLHF
TRBV20-1	many	TRBJ2-3	CSARVSSGSTDTQYF
TRBV9	-	TRBJ1-3	CASSDTGQNYRNTIYF
TRBV5-8	many	TRBJ1-1	CASSLLGPNTEAFF
TRBV2	many	TRBJ2-1	CASSVNVVNEQFF
TRBV6-1	many	TRBJ1-1	CASSEAAWIWGLNTEAFF